These 3 T cell receptor beta chains were all obtained from the same sample, sequenced in a study of blood T cell repertoires in COVID-19. Produced via immunoSEQ multiplex PCR; TCRdb's table is partial and in-frame only. The repertoire consists of some 180,000 clones, with approximately 85% occurring once and the leading ten covering roughly 8.2%. The sequencing input was peripheral blood. The source is a woman aged 55-70 years with acute or convalescent COVID-19.

The CDR3 region has the DNA TGTGCCAGTAGTATCGGACAGGGGAACACTGAAGCTTTCTTT. Amino acid sequence: CASSIGQGNTEAFF. This chain links TRBV19 with TRBJ1-1; 8 bases match TRBD1. Unmatched junction bases numbered 1, after V lost 3 bases and J lost 1 base. Germline CDR1 LNHDA, CDR2 SQIVND (reference sequence). The CDR3 is 14 residues long.

This clone rates as large. The chain joins TRBV13 to TRBJ2-2; D unresolved. The CDR3 covers 15 residues. V gave up 1 base and J gave up 0 bases, with 6 bases separating them. Germline values: CDR1 PRHDT, CDR2 FYEKMQ (reference sequence). The CDR3 DNA follows: TGTGCCAGCAGCTTAGACTACCCGAACACCGGGGAGCTGTTTTTT. Its translation is CASSLDYPNTGELFF.

The chain recombines TRBV19 with TRBJ1-5; TRBD1 matches at 7 bases. Germline V gene data show CDR1 as LNHDA and CDR2 as SQIVND (reference sequence). V gave up 3 bases and J gave up 6 bases; unmatched junction bases: 8. The CDR3 extends over 15 amino acids. CDR3 sequence reads: CASSIGDRAGQPQHF. In DNA form, the CDR3 reads TGTGCCAGTAGTATCGGTGACAGGGCGGGTCAGCCCCAGCATTTT.